One T cell receptor beta chain is described in this entry. These data come from a study of blood T cell repertoires in COVID-19. Study in general: The analysed material was cDNA or gDNA that came from T cells, B-cell-depleted T cells, or PBMCs.

Seattle's enrolled individuals joined amid active infection and were then monitored longitudinally. In the original workflow: Researchers report that nucleated cell counts were estimated from reference gene primer amplification. Only in-frame clones appear in the TCRdb table, and some are missing; sequencing was by immunoSEQ multiplex PCR. V and J calls and clone size are copied from that table; D and trimming were computed from the DNA. The sample includes roughly 200,000 clones, over 65% of them seen just once. The TCR comes from a person aged 70 to 85 with COVID-19, enrolled during active disease. The sequencing sample was made of peripheral blood.

The CDR3 here is CASSLRAGTSGGNEQFF. CDR3 DNA: TGTGCCAGTAGTCTGAGAGCCGGGACTAGCGGGGGCAATGAGCAGTTCTTC. J is TRBJ2-1 and V is TRBV19; 14 bases are a match to TRBD2. The J segment lost 6 bases and the V segment lost 5 bases, leaving 9 bases of the junction unmatched. CDR3 length equals 17 residues. Per germline, CDR1 LNHDA and CDR2 SQIVND (reference sequence).